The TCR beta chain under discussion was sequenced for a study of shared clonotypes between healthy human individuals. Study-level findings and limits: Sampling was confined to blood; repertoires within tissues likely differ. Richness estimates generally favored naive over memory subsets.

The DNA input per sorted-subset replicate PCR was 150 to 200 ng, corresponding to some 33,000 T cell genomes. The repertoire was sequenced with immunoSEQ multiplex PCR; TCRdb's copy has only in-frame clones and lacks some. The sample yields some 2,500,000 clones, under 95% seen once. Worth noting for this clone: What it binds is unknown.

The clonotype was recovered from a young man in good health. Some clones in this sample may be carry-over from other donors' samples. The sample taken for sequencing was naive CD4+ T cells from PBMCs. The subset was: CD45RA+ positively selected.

This chain's CDR3 is CASRDSFNQPQHF. The CDR3 DNA is TGTGCCAGCCGGGACAGCTTTAATCAGCCCCAGCATTTT. V is TRBV21-1 and J is TRBJ1-5; the table's D gene call, TRBD1, was not cross checked with the DNA. TRBV21-1 is described as a pseudogene. The CDR3 has 13 amino acids.